Here is one T cell receptor (beta chain) with its context. Participants were aged about 18 to 100 years from 20 to 30 US areas. Categorization into cohorts depended on clinical history that participants reported. This entry is derived from a study of blood T cell repertoires in COVID-19. Study in general: PBMCs, B-cell-depleted T cells, or T cells provided the cDNA or gDNA that made up the material.

Clones were sequenced by immunoSEQ multiplex PCR, and TCRdb holds only the in-frame ones, with some missing. In the table there are 200,000 to 250,000 clones, about 83% of which are singletons. V was pared by 1 base and J by 6 bases, with 11 bases between. This CDR3 comprises 14 residues. The germline V gene encodes CDR1 MGHRA and CDR2 YSYEKL. The rearrangement links TRBV4-1 to TRBJ2-3, with D possibly matching TRBD2 (6 bases). This receptor was obtained from a woman in her fifties or sixties who had recovered from COVID-19. The specimen sequenced was PBMCs or T cells enriched from blood (not recorded which). For the CDR3, the DNA is TGCGCCAGCAGCCAAGGAACTAGCTCCGATACGCAGTATTTT. It specifies CASSQGTSSDTQYF.